These T cell receptor beta chains were read from a single sample in a study of cytomegalovirus exposure and HLA in healthy donors. Repertoires were generated with immunoSEQ multiplex PCR, while TCRdb's copy carries only in-frame clones and drops some. The sample contains some 65,000 clones, 62% of which appear only once. The sample consisted of PBMCs. The origin of the receptors is a man aged 30 to 39 in good health and CMV-seronegative. CDR3s include the opening cysteine and the closing phenylalanine or tryptophan. The order of the fields is V gene, D gene, J gene, clone size, CDR3 protein, CDR3 DNA. The D gene is left open where the match is weak. Not all rows give a size; the values are once, few, many and, for expanded clones, a class.

TRBV7-6	.	TRBJ1-4	few	CASSLGHATNEKLFF	TGTGCCAGCAGCTTAGGGCATGCAACTAATGAAAAACTGTTTTTT
TRBV4-1	.	TRBJ2-7	.	CASSQEPGGPGEQYF	TGCGCCAGCAGCCAAGAACCCGGAGGCCCGGGCGAGCAGTACTTC
TRBV18	.	TRBJ2-7	.	CASSPDRAYEQYF	TGTGCCAGCTCACCGGACAGAGCCTACGAGCAGTACTTC
TRBV6-5	TRBD2	TRBJ2-3	.	CASRNPGLAANTQYF	TGTGCCAGCAGGAACCCGGGACTAGCAGCGAATACGCAGTATTTT
TRBV7-9	TRBD1	TRBJ1-1	.	CASSINRDRKTEAFF	TGTGCCAGCAGCATCAACCGGGACAGGAAGACTGAAGCTTTCTTT
TRBV29-1	TRBD1	TRBJ1-2	.	CSGGTDYGYTF	TGCAGCGGCGGGACAGACTATGGCTACACCTTC
TRBV5-1	.	TRBJ1-3	few	CASSSTGNTIYF	TGCGCCAGCAGCTCGACAGGAAACACCATATATTTT
TRBV4-1	.	TRBJ1-2	few	CASSQSGGLIYGYTF	TGCGCCAGCAGCCAGTCGGGGGGGCTAATTTATGGCTACACCTTC
TRBV4-2	.	TRBJ1-2	.	CASRDRDIKFLAVNYGYTF	TGTGCCAGCAGAGACCGGGACATTAAATTCCTCGCGGTTAACTATGGCTACACCTTC
TRBV2	TRBD1	TRBJ2-7	.	CASSETRGPLVYF	TGTGCCAGCAGTGAGACGAGGGGGCCCCTCGTGTACTTC
TRBV6-5	TRBD1	TRBJ2-5	.	CASSYTTGMETQYF	TGTGCCAGCAGTTACACGACAGGGATGGAGACCCAGTACTTC
TRBV30	.	TRBJ1-2	few	CAWRLGQKSNYGYTF	TGTGCCTGGAGACTTGGACAGAAATCTAACTATGGCTACACCTTC
TRBV7-9	.	TRBJ1-6	few	CASSSTGPSPLHF	TGTGCCAGCAGCTCAACAGGGCCTTCACCCCTCCACTTT
TRBV19	.	TRBJ2-7	.	CASSILGGYEQYF	TGTGCCAGTAGTATTCTAGGGGGTTACGAGCAGTACTTC
TRBV7-9	TRBD2	TRBJ2-1	.	CASSLGASGGNEQFF	TGTGCCAGCAGCCTAGGGGCTAGCGGGGGCAATGAGCAGTTCTTC
TRBV7-2	TRBD1	TRBJ2-7	.	CASSLSRGPYEQYF	TGTGCCAGCAGCTTATCTAGGGGGCCTTACGAGCAGTACTTC
TRBV10-3	TRBD1	TRBJ2-3	once	CAISESDRGPTDTQYF	TGTGCCATCAGTGAGTCGGACAGGGGGCCCACAGATACGCAGTATTTT
TRBV19	.	TRBJ2-5	few	CASSIYGGRTQETQYF	TGTGCCAGTAGTATCTACGGGGGGCGCACCCAAGAGACCCAGTACTTC
TRBV9	TRBD1	TRBJ1-2	.	CASSGRDRGPYGYTF	TGTGCCAGCAGCGGAAGGGACAGGGGCCCCTATGGCTACACCTTC
TRBV2	TRBD1	TRBJ2-2	.	CASSRGQVAPGELFF	TGTGCCAGCAGCCGAGGACAGGTTGCTCCCGGGGAGCTGTTTTTT
TRBV4-2	.	TRBJ2-1	.	CASSPTRTGQGSSTSYNEQFF	TGTGCCAGCAGCCCCACCCGTACAGGCCAGGGGTCGTCCACCTCCTACAATGAGCAGTTCTTC
TRBV2	TRBD2	TRBJ2-7	.	CASWASGLNEQYF	TGTGCCAGCTGGGCTAGCGGTCTCAACGAGCAGTACTTC
TRBV27	.	TRBJ2-7	once	CASSFGYEQYF	TGTGCCAGCAGTTTCGGGTACGAGCAGTACTTC
TRBV7-7	.	TRBJ2-2	.	CASSLERTNTGELFF	TGTGCCAGCAGTCTAGAGCGGACCAACACCGGGGAGCTGTTTTTT
TRBV11-3	TRBD1	TRBJ2-7	.	CASSHRDRDYEQYF	TGTGCCAGCAGCCACCGGGACAGGGACTACGAGCAGTACTTC
TRBV10-3	.	TRBJ1-1	.	CAIKRQNTEAFF	TGTGCCATCAAAAGACAGAACACTGAAGCTTTCTTT
TRBV19	TRBD1	TRBJ1-1	.	CASSPTGVGAFF	TGTGCCAGTAGTCCGACAGGGGTGGGAGCTTTCTTT
TRBV5-1	.	TRBJ1-6	.	CASSLESNSPLHF	TGCGCCAGCAGCTTGGAGAGTAATTCACCCCTCCACTTT
TRBV13	.	TRBJ2-1	.	CASSLTLRSYNEQFF	TGTGCCAGCAGCCTCACATTACGCTCCTACAATGAGCAGTTCTTC
TRBV4-1	TRBD2	TRBJ2-1	.	CASSHDAEERGGHNEQFF	TGCGCCAGCAGCCATGACGCGGAGGAGCGGGGGGGCCACAATGAGCAGTTCTTC
TRBV15	.	TRBJ2-7	once	CATSRALGVSYEQYF	TGTGCCACCAGCAGAGCCCTAGGGGTATCCTACGAGCAGTACTTC
TRBV7-9	.	TRBJ1-6	.	CASSRGGGGRFSDSPLHF	TGTGCCAGCAGCCGCGGGGGTGGTGGAAGGTTTTCGGATTCACCCCTCCACTTT
TRBV18	TRBD1	TRBJ1-2	.	CASSDGPRGRDYTF	TGTGCCAGCTCGGACGGTCCGAGGGGGCGAGACTACACCTTC
TRBV7-2	.	TRBJ2-5	.	CASSLALMAETQYF	TGTGCCAGCAGCTTAGCGCTTATGGCAGAGACCCAGTACTTC
TRBV2	TRBD1	TRBJ1-3	.	CASTISQGEGNTIYF	TGTGCCAGCACGATTTCCCAGGGGGAAGGAAACACCATATATTTT
TRBV9	.	TRBJ2-1	.	CASSPIRRGTSSYNEQFF	TGTGCCAGCAGCCCCATCAGACGAGGGACAAGCTCCTACAATGAGCAGTTCTTC